By its share, the clone carrying this T cell receptor beta chain is medium-sized. Its antigen is not known. The CDR3 runs to 15 residues. Germline loops: CDR1 SGHTS, CDR2 YDEGEE. The V end lost 10 bases, the J end lost 4 bases, and 23 bases lay between the germline ends. Peripheral blood genomic DNA, not sorted cells or RNA, was the template. The data are from a study of T cell repertoires in aging, cancer and after chemotherapy. Study background: About 9 million TCR reads were in the whole dataset.

A mixed TRB-A/B primer pool amplified rearranged TRB by multiplex touch-down PCR. TCRdb redid the calling of the multiplex PCR reads with MiXCR, one entry per CDR3 protein. The profile shows over a thousand distinct CDR3 sequences, 20% to 30% of them singletons. Whole-study findings and limits: Across the chemotherapy interval, each cancer cohort showed higher median generation probability, suggesting thymic rebound. Untreated cancer patients had significantly lower blood TCR diversity than age-matched healthy donors.

The sequenced sample consisted of blood. The J gene is TRBJ2-5, the V gene TRBV5-8, with D perhaps TRBD1 or TRBD2 (5 bases each). The TCR originated in a human donor with a blood cancer. This CDR3 reads CAGSLRGDRGETQYF. CDR3 in DNA: TGTGCCGGATCACTAAGAGGGGACCGGGGAGAGACCCAGTACTTC.